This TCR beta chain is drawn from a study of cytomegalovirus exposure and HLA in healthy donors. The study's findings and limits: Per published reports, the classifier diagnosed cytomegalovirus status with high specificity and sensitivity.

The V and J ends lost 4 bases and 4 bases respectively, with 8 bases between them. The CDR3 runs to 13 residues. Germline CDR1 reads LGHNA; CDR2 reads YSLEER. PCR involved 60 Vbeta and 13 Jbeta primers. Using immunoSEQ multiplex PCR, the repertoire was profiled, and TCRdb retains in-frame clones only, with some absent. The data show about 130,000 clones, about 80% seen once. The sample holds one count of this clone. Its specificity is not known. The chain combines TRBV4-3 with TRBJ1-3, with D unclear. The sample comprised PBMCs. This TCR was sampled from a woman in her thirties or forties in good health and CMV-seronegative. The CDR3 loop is CASSPNQGNTIYF. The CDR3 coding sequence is TGCGCCAGCAGCCCCAACCAGGGAAACACCATATATTTT.